The sequence of this T cell receptor beta chain was determined in a study of shared clonotypes between healthy human individuals. Germline assignment: CDR1 MNHEY and CDR2 SMNVEV (reference sequence). CDR3 size: 18 residues. Germline trimming cut 6 bases from V and 1 base from J; bases unmatched to any gene: 12. TCRdb's table, derived via immunoSEQ multiplex PCR, lists solely in-frame clones and lacks some. This table has approximately 2,000,000 clones, just over 90% appearing once. Naive CD8 populations comprised CD45RO-negative cells positively selected for CCR7, excluding terminally differentiated effector memory CD45RA+ cells.

This chain joins TRBV27 and TRBJ2-7; TRBD2 agrees at 13 bases. Sequencing was carried out using naive CD8+ T cells from PBMCs. The sequence came from a man younger than 30 in good health. Some clones in this sample may be carry-over from other donors' samples. CDR3 protein: CASRNTGTSGTASYEQYF. For the CDR3, the DNA is TGTGCCAGCAGAAATACGGGGACTAGCGGGACTGCTTCCTACGAGCAGTACTTC.